A single sample gave rise to the 11 T cell receptor beta chains below, sequenced in a study of cytomegalovirus exposure and HLA in healthy donors (dated by TCRdb to about 2017). Libraries were constructed by the immunoSEQ multiplex PCR assay. For the multiplex PCR, a mixture combining 60 forward primers for TCR Vbeta segments and 13 reverse primers for TCR Jbeta segments was used. TCRdb provides this immuneACCESS table in a form limited to in-frame rearrangements. Some clones are lacking; in checked studies, under half of them reflect an unresolved V gene, and why the rest are absent is not known. Recorded for this sample are about 130,000 clones; less than 85% of them occurred a single time. Jointly, the top ten make up 2% to 3% of the sample. The sequencing input was PBMCs. The origin of the receptors is a man younger than 45 in good health and CMV-seronegative.

The chain carries TRBV19 and TRBJ1-1; 11 bases are a match to TRBD1. V trimming: 7 bases; J trimming: 3 bases; junction bases outside the gene matches: 16. The CDR3 length is 18 residues. CDR1 LNHDA and CDR2 SQIVND come from the germline V gene (reference sequence). This chain's CDR3 is CASTPWEGQGGSYTEAFF. CDR3 DNA: TGTGCCAGTACCCCATGGGAGGGACAGGGGGGATCCTACACTGAAGCTTTCTTT.

V gene TRBV19 combines with J gene TRBJ2-5, with D possibly TRBD2 on 6 matching bases. V was pared by 6 bases and J by 1 base, with 15 bases between. CDR1 is LNHDA and CDR2 is SQIVND in the germline V gene (reference sequence). The CDR3 consists of 15 residues. The CDR3 DNA is TGTGCCAGTAGCCTCCCTCCCGGGGGCCAAGAGACCCAGTACTTC. It is translated as CASSLPPGGQETQYF.

As concerns this clone: The same CDR3 is also encoded by other DNA sequences in this sample. This rearrangement joins TRBV19 to TRBJ2-7; 7 bases line up with TRBD1. Germline lookup yields CDR1 LNHDA and CDR2 SQIVND (reference sequence). The CDR3 has 13 amino acids. Trimming removed 5 bases from V and 3 bases from J; junction bases left unmatched: 4. The CDR3 DNA sequence: TGTGCCAGTAGTCCGGGGACAGACTACGAGCAGTACTTC. This codes for CASSPGTDYEQYF.

The rearrangement links TRBV27 to TRBJ2-3; 13 bases agree with TRBD2. Germline CDR1 reads MNHEY; CDR2 reads SMNVEV (reference sequence). Losses at the gene ends were 4 bases for V and 8 bases for J; bases not matched to a gene: 3. The CDR3 runs to 14 residues. CDR3 nucleotides: TGTGCCAGCAGTTCACTAGCGGGAGGGGCTACGCAGTATTTT. Protein sequence: CASSSLAGGATQYF.

This clone has a handful of counts. The chain uses TRBV13 and TRBJ2-2, with D unclear. Trimming shortened V by 1 base and J by 4 bases, and 10 bases separated the two germline ends. The V gene's germline CDR1 is PRHDT and CDR2 FYEKMQ (reference sequence). The CDR3 sequence is 15 residues long. CDR3 nucleotide sequence: TGTGCCAGCAGCTTAGATCGTCCAGGCACCGGGGAGCTGTTTTTT. Its protein product is CASSLDRPGTGELFF. Filled out from reference TRBV13 and TRBJ2-2, the complete variable domain reads AAGVIQSPRHLIKEKRETATLKCYPIPRHDTVYWYQQGPGQDPQFLISFYEKMQSDKGSIPDRFSAQQFSDYHSELNMSSLELGDSALYFCASSLDRPGTGELFFGEGSRLTVL.

The count of this clone is one. The chain joins TRBV5-1 to TRBJ2-5, with 10 positions matching TRBD1. This CDR3 spans 16 amino acids. Germline trimming cut 0 bases from V and 4 bases from J; bases unmatched to any gene: 6. Germline CDR1 is SGHRS and CDR2 is YFSETQ. The CDR3 coding sequence is TGCGCCAGCAGCTTGGGACAGGGGGCCGCGGTAGAGACCCAGTACTTC. It codes for CASSLGQGAAVETQYF.

The chain joins TRBV10-3 to TRBJ1-2; the D gene is possibly TRBD1 (6 bases). This CDR3 contains 12 residues. CDR1 is ENHRY, CDR2 SYGVKD, per germline. The ends were cut back, 8 bases at V and 0 bases at J, with 7 bases in the middle. CDR3 sequence (DNA): TGTGCCATCGGACAGACTAACTATGGCTACACCTTC. Protein product: CAIGQTNYGYTF.

The V call is TRBV5-1, the J call TRBJ1-2; 11 bases are shared with TRBD1. In germline, CDR1 is SGHRS, CDR2 YFSETQ. The CDR3 is 15 residues long. V lost 4 bases, J lost 4 bases, and 6 bases stayed unmatched. The CDR3 bases are TGCGCCAGCAGCGTGGACAGGGGGCTCTCCTATGGCTACACCTTC. It specifies CASSVDRGLSYGYTF.

This rearrangement joins TRBV18 to TRBJ2-7, with TRBD1 identical over 11 bases. The V gene end was trimmed by 6 bases and the J gene end by 4 bases; junction bases not matched to a gene: 11. The V gene's germline CDR1 is KGHSH and CDR2 LQKENI. This CDR3 comprises 16 residues. The CDR3 DNA sequence: TGTGCCAGCTCGCCCGGGACAGGGGGTGCAAAGTACGAGCAGTACTTC. This sequence encodes CASSPGTGGAKYEQYF.

The genes are TRBV30 and TRBJ1-6; D is undetermined. There are 15 residues in the CDR3. V gave up 2 bases and J gave up 3 bases, with 11 bases separating them. Germline CDR1 GTSNPN, CDR2 SVGIG (reference sequence). The chain's CDR3 is CAWSPLAGYNSPLHF. The CDR3 DNA reads as TGTGCCTGGAGTCCCCTTGCCGGCTATAATTCACCCCTCCACTTT.

The chain uses TRBV6-1 and TRBJ2-2; maybe TRBD2 (6 bases). V dropped 5 bases and J dropped 5 bases, with 12 bases sitting between them. The CDR3 is 14 residues long. Germline-derived CDR1 and CDR2 are MNHNS and SASEGT. The CDR3 DNA sequence: TGTGCCAGCAGTTTTCCAGGGACTACCGGGGAGCTGTTTTTT. It encodes CASSFPGTTGELFF.